Described below is a single TCR beta chain sequence and its context. The sample comes from a study of stem cell transplantation in POMP-related autoinflammatory disease. Clones were read by immunoSEQ multiplex PCR, and TCRdb kept only the in-frame ones, dropping some. The sample contains more than 8,500 clones, approximately 88% of which appear only once. This CDR3 contains 17 residues. Germline CDR1 and CDR2: SEHNR and FQNEAQ (reference sequence). V gave up 1 base and J gave up 5 bases; unmatched junction bases: 9. The chain is built from TRBV7-9 and TRBJ2-3; 10 nucleotides match TRBD2. This clonotype was obtained from a human patient with POMP-related autoinflammation and immune dysregulation (PRAID). Some of the T cells might come from the graft donor. This specimen consisted of CD8+ T cells from PBMCs, obtained after stem cell transplantation. Written as DNA, the CDR3 is TGTGCCAGCAGCTTAGACTGGAGCGGGGGGGCCAAAGATACGCAGTATTTT. Translating gives CASSLDWSGGAKDTQYF.